The 14 T cell receptor beta chains below come from one sample, sequenced in a study of cytomegalovirus exposure and HLA in healthy donors. A multiplex PCR was run with 60 Vbeta primers and 13 Jbeta primers. TCRdb's copy holds only in-frame clones and misses some; the assay was immunoSEQ multiplex PCR. The sample has about 120,000 clones; over 6.5% are singletons. The sample was PBMCs. The receptors stem from a woman between 40 and 50 years old in good health and CMV-seropositive.

The chain is built from TRBV4-2 and TRBJ2-3, with TRBD2 matching 9 bases. Germline CDR1 and CDR2: LGHNA and YNFKEQ. CDR3 length equals 16 residues. The V segment lost 7 bases and the J segment 6 bases; nucleotides outside the gene matches: 14. Here the CDR3 reads CASTSQTSGGRDTQYF. For the CDR3, the DNA is TGTGCCAGCACCTCCCAGACTAGCGGAGGGAGGGATACGCAGTATTTT.

This clone showed up just a few times. This chain uses TRBV28 with TRBJ1-1, with 7 positions matching TRBD1. The CDR3 consists of 14 residues. Germline assignment: CDR1 MDHEN and CDR2 SYDVKM. Trimming removed 5 bases from V and 1 base from J; junction bases left unmatched: 4. As DNA, the CDR3 is TGTGCCAGCAGTCCGACAGGGACGAACACTGAAGCTTTCTTT. This sequence encodes CASSPTGTNTEAFF.

There are a few counts of this clone. V and J are TRBV9 and TRBJ2-7; TRBD1 matches at 7 bases. The CDR3 is 16 amino acids. Germline V CDR1 and CDR2: SGDLS, YYNGEE. V was clipped by 4 bases and J by 0 bases; unmatched bases: 10. Here the CDR3 reads CASSPRGDSDSYEQYF. The CDR3, as DNA: TGTGCCAGCAGCCCACGAGGGGACAGTGACTCCTACGAGCAGTACTTC.

The rearrangement uses TRBV10-3 and TRBJ2-7; TRBD1 is a possible D gene (5 bases). CDR1 is ENHRY, CDR2 SYGVKD, per germline. CDR3 length equals 15 residues. V dropped 3 bases and J dropped 1 base, with 13 bases sitting between them. CDR3 in DNA: TGTGCCATCAGTGATTCGAGGACACGGTCCTACGAGCAGTACTTC. Its translation is CAISDSRTRSYEQYF.

This clone was counted only a few times. The chain recombines TRBV29-1 with TRBJ1-2; D is possibly TRBD1 (5 bases). The germline gives CDR1 SQVTM, CDR2 ANQGSEA. V gave up 3 bases and J gave up 4 bases, with 12 bases separating them. This CDR3 region has 13 residues. In nucleotides, the CDR3 is TGCAGCGTTGACGGCGGGGGGAGCTATGGCTACACCTTC. This translates into CSVDGGGSYGYTF.

The chain links TRBV5-6 to TRBJ1-1, with 10 bases identical to TRBD1. V trimming: 5 bases; J trimming: 3 bases; junction bases outside the gene matches: 1. The CDR3 contains 13 residues. Germline values: CDR1 SGHDT, CDR2 YYEEEE. This chain's CDR3 is CASRGQGYTEAFF. CDR3 in DNA: TGTGCCAGCAGGGGACAGGGGTACACTGAAGCTTTCTTT.

V gene TRBV6-4 combines with J gene TRBJ1-2, with a possible D match to TRBD1 (5 bases). The CDR3 loop spans 11 amino acids. V lost 6 bases to trimming and J lost 6 bases, with 8 bases between them. Germline assignment: CDR1 MRHNA and CDR2 SNTAGT. CDR3 nucleotide sequence: TGTGCCAGCAGGGGAGGGGATGGCTACACCTTC. Translating gives CASRGGDGYTF.

This clone was seen more than once but under ten times. The V call is TRBV7-9, the J call TRBJ1-6; tentatively, D is TRBD1 (5 bases). The V gene's germline CDR1 is SEHNR and CDR2 FQNEAQ (reference sequence). V dropped 5 bases and J dropped 6 bases, with 11 bases sitting between them. CDR3 size: 14 residues. The CDR3 region is CASSPQGFNSPLHF. The DNA of the CDR3 is TGTGCCAGCAGCCCCCAGGGTTTTAATTCACCCCTCCACTTT.

The table lists this clone with a few counts. The chain has TRBV6-5 and TRBJ1-2, with D tentatively TRBD1 (5 bases). The germline V gene encodes CDR1 MNHEY and CDR2 SVGAGI. V lost 8 bases and J 3 bases, leaving 13 bases between the germline ends. This CDR3 is built from 13 residues. CDR3 nucleotide sequence: TGTGCCAGCCGGTCCCCGGGGGACTATGGCTACACCTTC. This gives the protein CASRSPGDYGYTF.

J is TRBJ1-2 and V is TRBV18, with D hard to call. The CDR3 runs to 13 residues. CDR1 and CDR2 (germline): KGHSH, LQKENI. Trimming cost V 6 bases and J 8 bases, with 16 bases left between them. The CDR3 DNA is TGTGCCAGCTCCGAAACAGCCAGTGGGGGCTACACCTTC. Translation: CASSETASGGYTF.

The chain is built from TRBV6-4 and TRBJ1-4; D call uncertain. The CDR3 covers 15 residues. Germline V gives CDR1 MRHNA, CDR2 SNTAGT. V shed 0 bases and J shed 5 bases, with 10 bases lying between them. CDR3 sequence: CASSDSGSPNEKLFF. CDR3 coding DNA: TGTGCCAGCAGTGACTCAGGGAGTCCAAATGAAAAACTGTTTTTT.

The gene calls are TRBV5-6 and TRBJ2-1; 8 bases fit TRBD2. The CDR3 has 13 amino acids. The ends lost 8 bases at V and 8 bases at J; junction bases unmatched: 9. Germline-derived CDR1 and CDR2 are SGHDT and YYEEEE. The CDR3 loop is CASDRGGLDEQFF. The CDR3 nucleotides read TGTGCCAGTGACCGGGGGGGCCTGGATGAGCAGTTCTTC.

There are a few counts of this clone. The chain is built from TRBV28 and TRBJ1-6, with a weak D call TRBD1 (5 bases). Trimming took off 10 bases at V and 4 bases at J, with 20 bases between the two ends. The CDR3 spans 16 residues. Germline V gene sequence: CDR1 MDHEN, CDR2 SYDVKM. CDR3 region: CATLSQGYRYNSPLHF. The CDR3, as DNA: TGTGCCACTCTAAGTCAGGGTTATAGATATAATTCACCCCTCCACTTT.

There are a few counts of this clone. This rearrangement joins TRBV6-6 to TRBJ1-2; TRBD1 aligns across 10 bases. There are 16 residues in the CDR3. V trimming: 4 bases; J trimming: 7 bases; junction bases outside the gene matches: 12. CDR1 and CDR2 (germline): MNHNY, SVGAGI (reference sequence). CDR3 loop: CASSSRQGASSRGYTF. In DNA, the CDR3 is TGTGCCAGCAGTTCCCGACAGGGGGCGAGCTCCCGTGGCTACACCTTC.